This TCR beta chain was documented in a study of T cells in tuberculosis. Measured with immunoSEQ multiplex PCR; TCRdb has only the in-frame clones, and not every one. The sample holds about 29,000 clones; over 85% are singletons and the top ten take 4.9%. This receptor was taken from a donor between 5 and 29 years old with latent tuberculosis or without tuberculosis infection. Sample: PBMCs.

The CDR3 sequence is CASSLVATDRRHNEQFF. CDR3 bases: TGTGCCAGCAGCTTAGTAGCCACGGACAGGAGACACAATGAGCAGTTCTTC. The V gene is TRBV11-2, the J gene TRBJ2-1; 7 bases are a match to TRBD1. The V gene end was trimmed by 1 base and the J gene end by 5 bases; junction bases not matched to a gene: 11. The CDR3 sequence is 17 residues long. Germline V lookup: CDR1 SGHAT, CDR2 FQNNGV. Variable domain in full (rest from reference TRBV11-2 and TRBJ2-1): EAGVAQSPRYKIIEKRQSVAFWCNPISGHATLYWYQQILGQGPKLLIQFQNNGVVDDSQLPKDRFSAERLKGVDSTLKIQPAKLEDSAVYLCASSLVATDRRHNEQFFGPGTRLTVL.